These 27 T cell receptor beta chains originate from one sample sequenced in a study of shared clonotypes between healthy human individuals (dated by TCRdb to about 2020). Library preparation employed the immunoSEQ multiplex PCR assay. As stored in TCRdb, this immuneACCESS dataset retains in-frame rearrangements with V and J assigned. A fraction of the clones does not appear; measured against another copy, unresolved V genes explain less than half of the discrepancy, and the remainder lacks a known reason. This sample gives around 1.6 million clones in total; 98% of them show up just once. The ten largest account for approximately 0.45% of the sample. Sequencing was carried out using naive CD4+ T cells sorted from blood. The cell subset or site label on this specimen signifies: CD45RA+ positively selected. The receptor set was obtained from a man aged 25-45 years in good health.

The chain has TRBV6-5 and TRBJ1-5; D ambiguous. The V end lost 0 bases, the J end lost 3 bases, and 6 bases lay between the germline ends. This CDR3 has 14 residues. From germline, CDR1 is MNHEY and CDR2 SVGAGI. The CDR3 region is CASSYSQLNQPQHF. CDR3 DNA: TGTGCCAGCAGTTACTCACAGCTCAATCAGCCCCAGCATTTT.

The rearrangement links TRBV10-2 to TRBJ2-7; unclear D gene. CDR3 size: 11 residues. The germline gives CDR1 WSHSY, CDR2 SAAADI. V lost 9 bases to trimming and J lost 6 bases, with 12 bases between them. For the CDR3, the DNA is TGCGCCAGTCAGGAGATCGGCGAGCAGTACTTC. Translation: CASQEIGEQYF.

This sequence joins TRBV30 and TRBJ2-1; D is possibly TRBD2 (6 bases). This CDR3 region has 15 residues. V lost 0 bases and J 2 bases, leaving 11 bases between the germline ends. Looked up from germline, CDR1 is GTSNPN and CDR2 is SVGIG (reference sequence). Here the CDR3 DNA reads TGTGCCTGGAGTGTAGGGCGGGGCCCCTACAATGAGCAGTTCTTC. This gives the protein CAWSVGRGPYNEQFF.

The CDR3 loop is CAISEGTTNEKLFF. The CDR3 bases are TGTGCCATCAGTGAAGGGACAACTAATGAAAAACTGTTTTTT. This chain uses TRBV10-3 with TRBJ1-4; D gene ambiguous. The CDR3 runs 14 residues. From germline, CDR1 is ENHRY and CDR2 SYGVKD. The V gene lost 3 bases and the J gene lost 0 bases, with 5 bases spanning the gap.

The CDR3 sequence: CASSLAPGEGQETQYF. The DNA of the CDR3 is TGTGCCAGCAGCTTGGCTCCAGGGGAAGGCCAAGAGACCCAGTACTTC. The chain joins TRBV5-4 to TRBJ2-5; perhaps TRBD1 as D (6 bases). Trimming removed 0 bases from V and 1 base from J, with 13 bases in between. The CDR3 totals 16 residues. The germline V gene has CDR1 SGHNT and CDR2 YYREEE (reference sequence).

This chain connects TRBV5-5 to TRBJ1-2, with D perhaps matching TRBD1 (5 bases). The CDR3 length is 13 residues. The germline V and J ends were trimmed by 1 base and 4 bases, with 8 bases remaining between them. Germline assignment: CDR1 SGHKS and CDR2 YYEKEE (reference sequence). The CDR3 DNA follows: TGTGCCAGCAGCTTGTCGACAGCCTATGGCTACACCTTC. Translating it yields CASSLSTAYGYTF.

Worth noting for this clone: The junction and the germline gene differ at one end; a read error may be behind it. The V and J genes are TRBV4-1 and TRBJ2-3, with 7 bases lining up with TRBD2. Per the germline V gene, CDR1 is MGHRA and CDR2 is YSYEKL. CDR3 length equals 14 residues. Written as DNA, the CDR3 is TGCGCCAGCTGCCAACAGCTAGCGGCAGATACGCAGTATTTT. This translates into CASCQQLAADTQYF.

V and J are TRBV9 and TRBJ2-1, with 7 bases matching TRBD1. Per the germline V gene, CDR1 is SGDLS and CDR2 is YYNGEE. The CDR3 runs to 16 residues. Trimming took 6 bases from V and 6 from J; bases not matched to a gene: 15. The CDR3 DNA is TGTGCCAGCACCCCGACTGGCGACTACAGGGGCAATGAGCAGTTCTTC. Residues: CASTPTGDYRGNEQFF.

The V and J genes are TRBV28 and TRBJ2-1, with 8 nucleotides matching TRBD1. V trimming: 7 bases; J trimming: 10 bases; junction bases outside the gene matches: 6. The CDR3 is 12 residues long. Germline V gene sequence: CDR1 MDHEN, CDR2 SYDVKM. CDR3 residues: CASNRQGPEQFF. DNA for the CDR3: TGTGCCAGCAATAGACAGGGGCCCGAGCAGTTCTTC. Full variable domain (missing parts from reference TRBV28 and TRBJ2-1): DVKVTQSSRYLVKRTGEKVFLECVQDMDHENMFWYRQDPGLGLRLIYFSYDVKMKEKGDIPEGYSVSREKKERFSLILESASTNQTSMYLCASNRQGPEQFFGPGTRLTVL.

The V gene is TRBV15, the J gene TRBJ2-1; D might be TRBD2 (6 bases). CDR1 LNHNV and CDR2 YYDKDF come from the germline V gene (reference sequence). Trimming pared 1 base from V and 5 bases from J, leaving 15 bases between. CDR3 length: 16 amino acids. The CDR3 sequence is CATSRGNERADNEQFF. CDR3 sequence (DNA): TGTGCCACCAGCAGAGGTAACGAGCGGGCAGACAATGAGCAGTTCTTC.

The V call is TRBV7-9, the J call TRBJ2-1, with D unclear. V dropped 3 bases and J dropped 0 bases, with 12 bases sitting between them. This CDR3 is 16 amino acids long. CDR1 SEHNR and CDR2 FQNEAQ come from the germline V gene (reference sequence). The CDR3 nucleotides read TGTGCCAGCAGCTTGTCCCACGACCTCTCCTACAATGAGCAGTTCTTC. Its translation: CASSLSHDLSYNEQFF.

This clone was seen once. The chain recombines TRBV28 with TRBJ2-5, with D unclear. The CDR3 consists of 15 residues. V was trimmed by 2 bases and J by 5 bases, leaving 15 bases between them. The germline CDR1 and CDR2 sequences are MDHEN and SYDVKM. CDR3: CASSLGGSDGETQYF. The CDR3, as DNA: TGTGCCAGCAGTTTAGGCGGCAGCGACGGGGAGACCCAGTACTTC.

The chain employs TRBV16 and TRBJ1-5, with 8 nucleotides matching TRBD1. CDR1 is KGHSY, CDR2 FQNENV, per germline. V trimming: 1 base; J trimming: 6 bases; junction bases outside the gene matches: 8. CDR3 length: 16 residues. CDR3 loop: CASSQFVGQGGQPQHF. The CDR3 nucleotides are TGTGCCAGCAGCCAATTTGTAGGACAGGGAGGTCAGCCCCAGCATTTT.

The CDR3 is CASSEGSGGSYNEQFF. CDR3 DNA: TGTGCCAGCAGTGAAGGGTCGGGAGGATCCTACAATGAGCAGTTCTTC. This chain joins TRBV6-1 and TRBJ2-1, with 7 positions matching TRBD2. CDR3 length: 16 amino acids. The germline V gene encodes CDR1 MNHNS and CDR2 SASEGT. The V gene end was trimmed by 1 base and the J gene end by 1 base; junction bases not matched to a gene: 4.

The chain employs TRBV7-9 and TRBJ2-1; D perhaps matches TRBD1 (5 bases). V lost 2 bases and J 8 bases, leaving 19 bases between the germline ends. This CDR3 has 16 residues. From germline, CDR1 is SEHNR and CDR2 FQNEAQ (reference sequence). CDR3 in amino acids: CASSLSAGPTIDEQFF. The CDR3 DNA reads as TGTGCCAGCAGCTTATCCGCAGGGCCCACGATAGATGAGCAGTTCTTC. Full variable domain (rest looked up from reference TRBV7-9 and TRBJ2-1): DTGVSQNPRHKITKRGQNVTFRCDPISEHNRLYWYRQTLGQGPEFLTYFQNEAQLEKSRLLSDRFSAERPKGSFSTLEIQRTEQGDSAMYLCASSLSAGPTIDEQFFGPGTRLTVL.

This sequence joins TRBV15 and TRBJ2-7; possibly TRBD1 for D (6 bases). Germline V CDR1 and CDR2: LNHNV, YYDKDF (reference sequence). The CDR3 runs to 14 residues. Trimming shortened V by 0 bases and J by 12 bases, and 18 bases separated the two germline ends. The CDR3 is CATSRDPRGAQRYF. The CDR3 DNA is TGTGCCACCAGCAGAGATCCCAGGGGCGCTCAGCGGTACTTC.

As to this clone: This sample includes further DNA sequences coding for the same CDR3. The DNA for the CDR3 is TGTGCCAGCAGCTTGGGGAGCCAAGAGACCCAGTACTTC. Translation gives CASSLGSQETQYF. The V gene is TRBV5-4, the J gene TRBJ2-5, with D unresolved. V gave up 0 bases and J gave up 1 base, with 4 bases separating them. This CDR3 comprises 13 residues. The germline CDR1 and CDR2 sequences are SGHNT and YYREEE (reference sequence).

Points on this clone: Distinct nucleotide sequences in the sample also encode this CDR3. The chain joins TRBV7-6 to TRBJ1-1, with D unresolved. The germline gives CDR1 SGHVS, CDR2 FNYEAQ. V was pared by 6 bases and J by 1 base, with 9 bases between. This CDR3 is built from 13 residues. The CDR3 is CASSLGRNTEAFF. DNA of the CDR3: TGTGCCAGCAGTCTAGGAAGGAACACTGAAGCTTTCTTT.

V usage is TRBV11-2 and J usage is TRBJ2-4; no reliable D call. There are 18 residues in the CDR3. V dropped 4 bases and J dropped 0 bases, with 19 bases sitting between them. Germline V gene sequence: CDR1 SGHAT, CDR2 FQNNGV. CDR3 residues: CASSWVRGTHIAKNIQYF. For the CDR3, the DNA is TGTGCCAGCAGCTGGGTCCGAGGAACCCACATAGCCAAAAACATTCAGTACTTC.

Of note for this clone: This sample includes further DNA sequences coding for the same CDR3. The chain links TRBV14 to TRBJ2-7; D is unclear. This CDR3 has 15 residues. Germline lookup yields CDR1 SGHDN and CDR2 FVKESK. V was shortened by 0 bases and J by 0 bases, with 9 bases between the two germline ends. CDR3 residues: CASSQDLRSSYEQYF. For the CDR3, the DNA is TGTGCCAGCAGCCAAGATCTACGGAGCTCCTACGAGCAGTACTTC.

The V call is TRBV5-8, the J call TRBJ2-7; 12 bases map to TRBD2. The CDR3 spans 15 residues. Trimming cost V 0 bases and J 2 bases; bases outside gene matches: 0. Germline CDR1 and CDR2: SGHTS and YDEGEE. CDR3 bases: TGTGCCAGCAGCTTGGGACTAGCGGGAGCCTACGAGCAGTACTTC. Translating gives CASSLGLAGAYEQYF.

The chain uses TRBV28 and TRBJ2-5; TRBD2 is a possible D gene (5 bases). The CDR3 is 10 residues long. Germline V lookup: CDR1 MDHEN, CDR2 SYDVKM. Trimming left V 2 bases short and J 11 bases short, with 6 bases between. DNA for the CDR3: TGTGCCAGCAGTTTACTAGCACAGTACTTC. Residues: CASSLLAQYF.

The chain recombines TRBV30 with TRBJ2-7, with D maybe TRBD2 (5 bases). V lost 5 bases, J lost 6 bases, and 17 bases lay in between. The germline CDR1 and CDR2 sequences are GTSNPN and SVGIG (reference sequence). The CDR3 spans 13 residues. The CDR3 DNA reads as TGTGCCTGGTGGGGAGTTGGAGTCGGCGAGCAGTACTTC. Its protein product is CAWWGVGVGEQYF. The full variable domain, in which reference TRBV30 and TRBJ2-7 provide the parts outside the CDR3, is SQTIHQWPATLVQPVGSPLSLECTVEGTSNPNLYWYRQAAGRGLQLLFYSVGIGQISSEVPQNLSASRPQDRQFILSSKKLLLSDSGFYLCAWWGVGVGEQYFGPGTRLTVT.

V and J are TRBV6-5 and TRBJ2-7; 7 nucleotides align to TRBD1. CDR3 length equals 16 residues. The germline gives CDR1 MNHEY, CDR2 SVGAGI. V gave up 0 bases and J gave up 2 bases; unmatched junction bases: 7. CDR3 nucleotides: TGTGCCAGCAGTTACTCTGACAGGGCCGGGGCCTACGAGCAGTACTTC. This encodes CASSYSDRAGAYEQYF.

This clone was observed a single time. The J gene is TRBJ2-5, the V gene TRBV19; TRBD1 matches 10 bases. This CDR3 region has 14 residues. The V segment lost 10 bases and the J segment 0 bases; nucleotides outside the gene matches: 5. Germline CDR1 LNHDA, CDR2 SQIVND (reference sequence). CDR3 in amino acids: CATGTGADQETQYF. DNA of the CDR3: TGTGCCACCGGGACAGGGGCCGACCAAGAGACCCAGTACTTC. The whole variable domain, remainder taken from reference TRBV19 and TRBJ2-5, is DGGITQSPKYLFRKEGQNVTLSCEQNLNHDAMYWYRQDPGQGLRLIYYSQIVNDFQKGDIAEGYSVSREKKESFPLTVTSAQKNPTAFYLCATGTGADQETQYFGPGTRLLVL.

Concerning this clone: This same CDR3 is encoded by further DNA sequences in the sample. This rearrangement joins TRBV7-9 to TRBJ2-1; D gene uncertain. Trimming removed 1 base from V and 1 base from J, with 2 bases in between. Per the germline V gene, CDR1 is SEHNR and CDR2 is FQNEAQ (reference sequence). CDR3 length equals 13 residues. CDR3 sequence reads: CASSLVSYNEQFF. The CDR3 bases are TGTGCCAGCAGCTTAGTTTCCTACAATGAGCAGTTCTTC.

Only one count was recorded for this clone. The gene calls are TRBV25-1 and TRBJ2-4; no definite D call. CDR3 length: 13 residues. V was shortened by 7 bases and J by 5 bases, with 12 bases between the two germline ends. Germline V lookup: CDR1 MGHDK, CDR2 SYGVNS. CDR3 loop: CASNSDWENIQYF. The CDR3 DNA is TGTGCCAGCAATTCCGATTGGGAAAACATTCAGTACTTC.